This TCR beta chain appears in the sequencing data of a study of cytomegalovirus exposure and HLA in healthy donors. The PCR had 60 Vbeta and 13 Jbeta primers. The repertoire was sequenced with immunoSEQ multiplex PCR; TCRdb's copy has only in-frame clones and lacks some. The repertoire includes about 91,000 clones, around 68% of them detected once, and 1.2% sits in the top ten. Whole-study findings and limits: When the data were analyzed later, several of the most significant clusters appeared to be linked to common viral pathogens. In a later analysis, TCR beta V- and J-gene trimming showed a link to a missense DCLRE1C variant. In a later analysis, most CMV-associated TCR beta chains appeared HLA-restricted. The listing of 150 to 200 TCR beta chains classed them as cytomegalovirus-associated.

V lost 2 bases to trimming and J lost 0 bases, with 7 bases between them. Germline CDR1 is MNHEY and CDR2 is SVGAGI. The CDR3 contains 14 residues. A note on this clone: Its antigen is still unknown.

The TCR originated in a female donor in good health and CMV-seronegative. Sequencing was done on a sample of PBMCs. V usage is TRBV6-5 and J usage is TRBJ1-2, with TRBD1 as a possible D gene (5 bases). The CDR3 DNA sequence: TGTGCCAGCAGTTACAAGGACACTAACTATGGCTACACCTTC. As protein: CASSYKDTNYGYTF.